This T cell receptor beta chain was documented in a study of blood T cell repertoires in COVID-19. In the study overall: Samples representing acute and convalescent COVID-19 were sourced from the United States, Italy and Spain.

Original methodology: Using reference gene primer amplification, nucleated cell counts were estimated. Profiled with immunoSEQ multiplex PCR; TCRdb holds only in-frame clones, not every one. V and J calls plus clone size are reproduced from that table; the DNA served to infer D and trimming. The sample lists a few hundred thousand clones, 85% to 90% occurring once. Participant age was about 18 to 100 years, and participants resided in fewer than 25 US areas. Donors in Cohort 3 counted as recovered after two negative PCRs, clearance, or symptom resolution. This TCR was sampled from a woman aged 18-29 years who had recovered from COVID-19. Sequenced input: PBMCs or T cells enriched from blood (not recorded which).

CDR3 in DNA: TGTGCCAGTAGTATAGGGGGAGGGGGGCGCACTGAAGCTTTCTTT. Amino acids: CASSIGGGGRTEAFF. The chain joins TRBV19 to TRBJ1-1; a weak D match, TRBD1 (6 bases). This CDR3 has 15 residues. The germline V gene encodes CDR1 LNHDA and CDR2 SQIVND (reference sequence). Trimming cost V 1 base and J 4 bases, with 13 bases left between them.